This T cell receptor beta chain was sequenced in a study of identical twins. Overall study findings and caveats: Beta out-of-frame twin sharing showed a weaker excess. Shared out-of-frame alpha sequences (those common to twins) showed excess low generation probability.

V trimming: 0 bases; J trimming: 2 bases; junction bases outside the gene matches: 6. CDR1 and CDR2 (germline): DFQATT, SNEGSKA (reference sequence). There are 15 residues in the CDR3. TCRdb passed the 5' RACE reads through MiXCR, listing each CDR3 protein once. The sample lists some 560,000 distinct CDR3 sequences; more than 9% were seen once. This clonotype was detected a few times. What it binds is not known. This sample was shared with a second study, whose subject was yellow fever vaccine responses in identical twins. That source reports: Twins reportedly appeared to share part of their vaccine T cell response while keeping part individual.

Sequencing used PBMCs. The receptor was derived from a woman between 18 and 29 years old in good health. The chain joins TRBV20-1 to TRBJ2-7, with TRBD1 identical over 8 bases. In DNA form, the CDR3 reads TGCAGTGCTAGAGACCCGACAGGGGCCACCTACGAGCAGTACTTC. It is translated as CSARDPTGATYEQYF.